This TCR beta chain is from a study of cytomegalovirus exposure and HLA in healthy donors. Donors counted as nominally healthy when sampled, yet unrecorded immune exposures were likely. Amplification used 60 Vbeta primers and 13 Jbeta primers. Here immunoSEQ multiplex PCR was the method, and the copy in TCRdb shows in-frame clones only, minus some. This sample carries over 150,000 clones, around 80% of them seen once, and the ten largest clones take 4% to 5%. Germline lookup yields CDR1 SGHKS and CDR2 YYEKEE (reference sequence). The CDR3 spans 13 residues. V gave up 4 bases and J gave up 3 bases; unmatched junction bases: 3.

The specimen was PBMCs. The chain employs TRBV5-5 and TRBJ2-5; TRBD1 matches at 7 bases. This clonotype was obtained from a young man in good health and CMV-seronegative. The CDR3 DNA reads TGTGCCAGCAGCGCCACAGGGGAAGAGACCCAGTACTTC. Protein product: CASSATGEETQYF.